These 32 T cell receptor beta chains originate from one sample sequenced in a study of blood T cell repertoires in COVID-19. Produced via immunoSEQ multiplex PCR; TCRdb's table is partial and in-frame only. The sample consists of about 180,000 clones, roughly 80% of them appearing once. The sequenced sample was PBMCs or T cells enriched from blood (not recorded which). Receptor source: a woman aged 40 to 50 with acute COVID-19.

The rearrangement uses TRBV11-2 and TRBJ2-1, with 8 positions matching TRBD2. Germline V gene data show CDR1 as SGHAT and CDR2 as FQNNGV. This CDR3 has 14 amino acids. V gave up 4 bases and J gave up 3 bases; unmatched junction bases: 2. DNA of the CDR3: TGTGCCAGCAGCTCCCTAGCGGGCTACAATGAGCAGTTCTTC. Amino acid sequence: CASSSLAGYNEQFF.

CDR3 sequence (DNA): TGTGCCAGCAGCCTCGTCCCCGCGACAGGGCCCCACCCCTACGAGCAGTACTTC. It codes for CASSLVPATGPHPYEQYF. The chain employs TRBV11-2 and TRBJ2-7; 7 bases align to TRBD1. V lost 5 bases, J lost 2 bases, and 18 bases stayed unmatched. The CDR3 has 18 residues. Germline V gene lookup returns CDR1 SGHAT and CDR2 FQNNGV.

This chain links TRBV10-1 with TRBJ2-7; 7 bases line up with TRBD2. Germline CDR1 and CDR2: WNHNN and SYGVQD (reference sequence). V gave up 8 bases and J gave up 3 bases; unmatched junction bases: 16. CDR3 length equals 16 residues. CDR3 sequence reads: CASPPFVGGPDYEQYF. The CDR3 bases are TGCGCCAGCCCCCCCTTTGTGGGAGGGCCCGACTACGAGCAGTACTTC.

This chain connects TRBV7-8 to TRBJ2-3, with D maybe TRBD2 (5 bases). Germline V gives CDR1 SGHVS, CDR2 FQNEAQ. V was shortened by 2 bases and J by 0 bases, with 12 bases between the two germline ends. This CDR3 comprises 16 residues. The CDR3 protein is CASSLIDYSSTDTQYF. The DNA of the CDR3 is TGTGCCAGCAGCTTAATTGACTACTCCAGCACAGATACGCAGTATTTT.

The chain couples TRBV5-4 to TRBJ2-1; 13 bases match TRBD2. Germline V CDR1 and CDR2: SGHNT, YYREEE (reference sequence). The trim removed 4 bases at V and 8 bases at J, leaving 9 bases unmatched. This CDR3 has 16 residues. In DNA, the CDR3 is TGTGCCAGCAGCACTCGACTAGCGGGAGGTAGGGATGAGCAGTTCTTC. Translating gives CASSTRLAGGRDEQFF.

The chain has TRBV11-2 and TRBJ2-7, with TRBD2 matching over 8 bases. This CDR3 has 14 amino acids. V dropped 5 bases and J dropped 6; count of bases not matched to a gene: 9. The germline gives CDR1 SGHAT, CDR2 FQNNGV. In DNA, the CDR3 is TGTGCCAGCAGCCAAAGCGGGAGAGGGGTCGAGCAGTACTTC. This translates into CASSQSGRGVEQYF. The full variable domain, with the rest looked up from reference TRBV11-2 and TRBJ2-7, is EAGVAQSPRYKIIEKRQSVAFWCNPISGHATLYWYQQILGQGPKLLIQFQNNGVVDDSQLPKDRFSAERLKGVDSTLKIQPAKLEDSAVYLCASSQSGRGVEQYFGPGTRLTVT.

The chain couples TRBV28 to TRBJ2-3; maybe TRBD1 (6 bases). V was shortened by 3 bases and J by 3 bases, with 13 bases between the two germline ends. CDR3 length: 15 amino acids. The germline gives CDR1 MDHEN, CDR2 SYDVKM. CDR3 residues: CASSFSATGTDTQYF. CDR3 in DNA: TGTGCCAGCAGTTTTTCCGCGACAGGAACAGATACGCAGTATTTT.

CDR3 sequence: CASSIGGRDSNSPLHF. CDR3 coding DNA: TGTGCCAGTAGTATAGGGGGACGGGACAGCAATTCACCCCTCCACTTT. The rearrangement uses TRBV19 and TRBJ1-6; 7 nucleotides align to TRBD1. Germline CDR1 is LNHDA and CDR2 is SQIVND (reference sequence). V trimming: 1 base; J trimming: 7 bases; junction bases outside the gene matches: 7. The CDR3 is 16 amino acids.

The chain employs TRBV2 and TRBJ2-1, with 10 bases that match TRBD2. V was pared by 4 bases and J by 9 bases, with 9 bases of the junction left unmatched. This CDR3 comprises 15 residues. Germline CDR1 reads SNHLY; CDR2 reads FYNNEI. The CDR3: CASSAGTSGASEQFF. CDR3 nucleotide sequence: TGTGCCAGCAGTGCGGGAACTAGCGGGGCTTCTGAGCAGTTCTTC.

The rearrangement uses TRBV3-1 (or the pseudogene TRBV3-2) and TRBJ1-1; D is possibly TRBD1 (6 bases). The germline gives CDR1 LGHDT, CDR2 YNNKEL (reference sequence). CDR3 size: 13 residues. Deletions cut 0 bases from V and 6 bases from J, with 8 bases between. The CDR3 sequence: CASSQEGGSEAFF. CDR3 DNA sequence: TGTGCCAGCAGCCAAGAAGGGGGTTCTGAAGCTTTCTTT.

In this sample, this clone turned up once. In DNA, the CDR3 is TGTGCCAGCAGTTCACAGCAGTATGGCTACACCTTC. It codes for CASSSQQYGYTF. The V gene is TRBV2, the J gene TRBJ1-2; unclear D gene. V lost 5 bases to trimming and J lost 5 bases, with 9 bases between them. Germline V CDR1 and CDR2: SNHLY, FYNNEI. This CDR3 contains 12 residues.

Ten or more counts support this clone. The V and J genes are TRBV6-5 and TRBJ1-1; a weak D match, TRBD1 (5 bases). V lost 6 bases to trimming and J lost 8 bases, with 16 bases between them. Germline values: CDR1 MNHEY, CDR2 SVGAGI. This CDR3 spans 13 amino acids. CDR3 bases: TGTGCCAGCAGCGGAGGGACGCAAGCCGAAGCTTTCTTT. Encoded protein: CASSGGTQAEAFF.

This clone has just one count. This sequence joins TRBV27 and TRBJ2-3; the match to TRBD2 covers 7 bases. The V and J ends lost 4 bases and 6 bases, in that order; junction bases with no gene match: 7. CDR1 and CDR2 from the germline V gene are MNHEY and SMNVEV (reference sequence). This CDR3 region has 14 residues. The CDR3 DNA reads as TGTGCCAGCAGTTCTAGACTAGCCGGGGATACGCAGTATTTT. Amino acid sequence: CASSSRLAGDTQYF.

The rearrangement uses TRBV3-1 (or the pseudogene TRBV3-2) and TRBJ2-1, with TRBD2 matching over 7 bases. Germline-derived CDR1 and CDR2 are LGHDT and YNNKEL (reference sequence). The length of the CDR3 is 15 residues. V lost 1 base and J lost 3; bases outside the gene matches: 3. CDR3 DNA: TGTGCCAGCAGCCAAGGCAGCGGGGTCTACAATGAGCAGTTCTTC. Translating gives CASSQGSGVYNEQFF.

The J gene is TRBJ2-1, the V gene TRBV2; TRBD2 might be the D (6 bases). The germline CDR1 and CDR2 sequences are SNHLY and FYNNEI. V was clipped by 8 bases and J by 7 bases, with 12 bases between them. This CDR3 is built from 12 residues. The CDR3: CASGGLRNEQFF. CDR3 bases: TGTGCCAGCGGGGGGTTGAGGAATGAGCAGTTCTTC.

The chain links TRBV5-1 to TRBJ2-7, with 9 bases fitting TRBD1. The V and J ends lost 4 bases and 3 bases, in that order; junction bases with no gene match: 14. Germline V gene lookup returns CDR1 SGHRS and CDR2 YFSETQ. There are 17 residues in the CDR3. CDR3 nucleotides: TGCGCCAGCAGCCTTGGACAGGGGTTATTGACCGGCTACGAGCAGTACTTC. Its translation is CASSLGQGLLTGYEQYF.

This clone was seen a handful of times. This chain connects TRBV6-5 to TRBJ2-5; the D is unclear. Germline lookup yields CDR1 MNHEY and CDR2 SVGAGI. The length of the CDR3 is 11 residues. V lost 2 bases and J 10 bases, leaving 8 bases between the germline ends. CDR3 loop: CASSYGPGQYF. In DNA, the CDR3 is TGTGCCAGCAGTTACGGTCCCGGCCAGTACTTC.

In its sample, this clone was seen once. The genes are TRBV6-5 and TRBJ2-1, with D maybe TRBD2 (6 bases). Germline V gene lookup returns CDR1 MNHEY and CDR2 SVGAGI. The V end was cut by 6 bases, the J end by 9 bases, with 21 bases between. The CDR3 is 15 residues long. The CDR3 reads CASSPREDLEVEQFF. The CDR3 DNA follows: TGTGCCAGCAGCCCCAGGGAGGACCTAGAAGTTGAGCAGTTCTTC.

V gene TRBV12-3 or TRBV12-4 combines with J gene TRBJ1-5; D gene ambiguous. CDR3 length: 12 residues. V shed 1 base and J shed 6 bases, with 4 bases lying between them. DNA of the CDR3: TGTGCCAGCAGTTTAGATATTCAGCCCCAGCATTTT. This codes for CASSLDIQPQHF.

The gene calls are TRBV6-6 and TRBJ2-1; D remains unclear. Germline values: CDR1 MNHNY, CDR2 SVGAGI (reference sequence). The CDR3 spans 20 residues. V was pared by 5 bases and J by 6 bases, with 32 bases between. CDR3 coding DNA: TGTGCCAGCAGTCCCTACTCCGGGTCCGAGAGTGGTGCTGTTACCAATGAGCAGTTCTTC. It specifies CASSPYSGSESGAVTNEQFF.

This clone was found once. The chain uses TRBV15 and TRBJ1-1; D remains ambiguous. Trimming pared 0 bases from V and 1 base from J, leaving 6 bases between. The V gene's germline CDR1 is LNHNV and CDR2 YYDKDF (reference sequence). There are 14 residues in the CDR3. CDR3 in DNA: TGTGCCACCAGCAGAGATCCGGGGAACACTGAAGCTTTCTTT. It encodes CATSRDPGNTEAFF.

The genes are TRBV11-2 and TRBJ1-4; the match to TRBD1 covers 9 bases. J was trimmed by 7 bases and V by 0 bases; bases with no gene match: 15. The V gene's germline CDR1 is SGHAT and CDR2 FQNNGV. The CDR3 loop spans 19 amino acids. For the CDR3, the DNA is TGTGCCAGCAGCTTAGATCTTCGGGTGCTTGGGACAGGGCCTGAAAAACTGTTTTTT. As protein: CASSLDLRVLGTGPEKLFF.

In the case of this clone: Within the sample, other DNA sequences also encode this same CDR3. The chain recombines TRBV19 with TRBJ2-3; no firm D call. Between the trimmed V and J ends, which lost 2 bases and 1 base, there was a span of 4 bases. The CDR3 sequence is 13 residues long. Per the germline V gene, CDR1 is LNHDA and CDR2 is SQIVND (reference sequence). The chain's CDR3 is CASSIPGTDTQYF. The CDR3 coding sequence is TGTGCCAGTAGTATACCCGGCACAGATACGCAGTATTTT.

The CDR3 coding sequence is TGTGCTAGTGCTTGGTTCGCAGGGGCCGCTGAAGCTTTCTTT. Translated, it gives CASAWFAGAAEAFF. The chain is built from TRBV12-5 and TRBJ1-1; tentatively, D is TRBD1 (6 bases). Trimming stripped 7 bases from V and 6 bases from J, with 18 bases between. CDR3 length: 14 amino acids. CDR1 is LGHNT, CDR2 FRNRAP, per germline.

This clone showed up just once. This CDR3 reads CSVYQDSAEAFF. CDR3 nucleotides: TGCAGCGTCTACCAAGACAGCGCTGAAGCTTTCTTT. The gene calls are TRBV29-1 and TRBJ1-1; maybe TRBD1 (5 bases). Trimming stripped 6 bases from V and 6 bases from J, with 14 bases between. The CDR3 length is 12 residues. Germline V gives CDR1 SQVTM, CDR2 ANQGSEA.

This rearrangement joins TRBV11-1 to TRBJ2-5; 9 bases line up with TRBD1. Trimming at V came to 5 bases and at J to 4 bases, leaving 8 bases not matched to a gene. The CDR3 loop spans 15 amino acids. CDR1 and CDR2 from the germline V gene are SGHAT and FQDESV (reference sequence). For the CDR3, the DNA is TGTGCCAGCAGCCGAACAGGGGGCGAGGGAGAGACCCAGTACTTC. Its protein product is CASSRTGGEGETQYF.

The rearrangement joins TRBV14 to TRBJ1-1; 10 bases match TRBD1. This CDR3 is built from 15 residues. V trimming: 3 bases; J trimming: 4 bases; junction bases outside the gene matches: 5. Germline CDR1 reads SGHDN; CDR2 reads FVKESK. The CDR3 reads CASSHPGQGLTEAFF. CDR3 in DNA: TGTGCCAGCAGCCATCCGGGACAGGGGCTCACTGAAGCTTTCTTT.

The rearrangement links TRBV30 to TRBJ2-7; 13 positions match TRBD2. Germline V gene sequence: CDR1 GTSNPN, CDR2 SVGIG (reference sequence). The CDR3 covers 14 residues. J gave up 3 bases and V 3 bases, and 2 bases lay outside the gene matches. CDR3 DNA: TGTGCCTGGAGAGGACTAGCGGGAGTCTACGAGCAGTACTTC. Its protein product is CAWRGLAGVYEQYF.

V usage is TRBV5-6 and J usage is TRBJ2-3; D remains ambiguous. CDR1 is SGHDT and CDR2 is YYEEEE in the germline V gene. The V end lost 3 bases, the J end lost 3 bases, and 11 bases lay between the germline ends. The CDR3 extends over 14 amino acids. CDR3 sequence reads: CASSSGSPTDTQYF. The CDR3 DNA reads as TGTGCCAGCAGCTCAGGAAGCCCGACAGATACGCAGTATTTT. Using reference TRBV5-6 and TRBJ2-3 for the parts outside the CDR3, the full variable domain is DAGVTQSPTHLIKTRGQQVTLRCSPKSGHDTVSWYQQALGQGPQFIFQYYEEEERQRGNFPDRFSGHQFPNYSSELNVNALLLGDSALYLCASSSGSPTDTQYFGPGTRLTVL.

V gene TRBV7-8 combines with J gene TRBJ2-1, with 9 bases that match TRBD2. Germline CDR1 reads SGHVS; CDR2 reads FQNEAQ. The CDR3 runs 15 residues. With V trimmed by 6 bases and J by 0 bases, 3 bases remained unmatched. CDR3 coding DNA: TGTGCCAGCAGTAGTAGCGGGGGCTCCTACAATGAGCAGTTCTTC. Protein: CASSSSGGSYNEQFF.

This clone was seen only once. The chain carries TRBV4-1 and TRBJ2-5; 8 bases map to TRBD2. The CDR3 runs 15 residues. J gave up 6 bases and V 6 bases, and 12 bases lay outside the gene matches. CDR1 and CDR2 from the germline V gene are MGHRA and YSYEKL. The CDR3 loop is CASRQTSAGVKTQYF. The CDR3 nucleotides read TGCGCCAGCAGGCAGACTAGCGCGGGAGTAAAGACCCAGTACTTC.

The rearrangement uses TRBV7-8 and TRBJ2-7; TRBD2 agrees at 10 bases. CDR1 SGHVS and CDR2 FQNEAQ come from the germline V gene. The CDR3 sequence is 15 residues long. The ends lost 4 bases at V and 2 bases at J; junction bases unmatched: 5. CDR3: CASSWRAGGPYEQYF. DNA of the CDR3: TGTGCCAGCAGCTGGAGAGCGGGAGGGCCCTACGAGCAGTACTTC.